This T cell receptor beta chain stems from a study of control samples from healthy donors and cancer patients. CDR3 size: 14 residues. The germline CDR1 and CDR2 sequences are MNHEY and SVGAGI. J lost 5 bases, V lost 6 bases, and 7 bases had no gene match. Repertoires were generated with immunoSEQ multiplex PCR, while TCRdb's copy carries only in-frame clones and drops some. There are about 120,000 clones in the sample; 85% to 95% occur only once, and approximately 0.58% lies in the top ten. What was sequenced was PBMCs. The chain joins TRBV6-5 to TRBJ2-7; 10 bases map to TRBD1. The clonotype originates from a man older than 75 with head and neck cancer. CDR3 residues: CASRDDRGPHEQYF. CDR3 sequence (DNA): TGTGCCAGCAGGGACGACAGGGGGCCCCACGAGCAGTACTTC.